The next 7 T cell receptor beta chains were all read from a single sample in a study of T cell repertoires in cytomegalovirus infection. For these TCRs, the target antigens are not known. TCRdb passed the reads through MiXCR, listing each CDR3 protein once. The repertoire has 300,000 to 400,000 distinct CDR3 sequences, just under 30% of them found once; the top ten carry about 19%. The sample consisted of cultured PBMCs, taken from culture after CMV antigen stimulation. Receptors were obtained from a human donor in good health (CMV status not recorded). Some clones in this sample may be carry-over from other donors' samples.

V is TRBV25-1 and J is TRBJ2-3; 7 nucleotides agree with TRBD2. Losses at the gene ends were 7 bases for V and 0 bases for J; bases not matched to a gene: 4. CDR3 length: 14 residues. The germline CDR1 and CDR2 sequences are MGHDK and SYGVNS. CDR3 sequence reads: CASNPGGSTDTQYF. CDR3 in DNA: TGTGCCAGCAACCCGGGGGGTAGCACAGATACGCAGTATTTT. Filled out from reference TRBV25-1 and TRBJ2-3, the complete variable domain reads EADIYQTPRYLVIGTGKKITLECSQTMGHDKMYWYQQDPGMELHLIHYSYGVNSTEKGDLSSESTVSRIRTEHFPLTLESARPSHTSQYLCASNPGGSTDTQYFGPGTRLTVL.

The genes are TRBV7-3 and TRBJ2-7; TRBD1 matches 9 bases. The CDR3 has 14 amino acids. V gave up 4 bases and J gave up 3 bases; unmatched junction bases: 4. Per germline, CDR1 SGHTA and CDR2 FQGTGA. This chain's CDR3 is CASSSTGQGYEQYF. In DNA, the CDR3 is TGTGCCAGCAGCTCAACGGGACAGGGCTACGAGCAGTACTTC.

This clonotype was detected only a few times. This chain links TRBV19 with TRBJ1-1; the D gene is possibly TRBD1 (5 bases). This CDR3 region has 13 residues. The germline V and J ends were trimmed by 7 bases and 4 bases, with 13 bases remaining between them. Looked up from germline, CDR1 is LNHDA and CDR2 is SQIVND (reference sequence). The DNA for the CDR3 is TGTGCCAGTATCCGGCGGGGGAGCACTGAAGCTTTCTTT. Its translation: CASIRRGSTEAFF.

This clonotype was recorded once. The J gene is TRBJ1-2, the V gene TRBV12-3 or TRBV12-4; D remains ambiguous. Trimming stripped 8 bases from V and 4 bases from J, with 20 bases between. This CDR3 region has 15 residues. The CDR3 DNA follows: TGTGCCAGCCTTCCTGGTGCAGCCTCTACCTATGGCTACACCTTC. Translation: CASLPGAASTYGYTF.

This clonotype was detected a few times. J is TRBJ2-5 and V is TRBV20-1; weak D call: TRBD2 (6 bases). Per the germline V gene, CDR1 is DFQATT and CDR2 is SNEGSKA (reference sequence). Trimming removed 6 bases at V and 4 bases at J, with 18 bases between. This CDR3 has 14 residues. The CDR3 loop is CSALWVGGPETQYF. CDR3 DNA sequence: TGCAGTGCACTTTGGGTGGGAGGCCCAGAGACCCAGTACTTC.

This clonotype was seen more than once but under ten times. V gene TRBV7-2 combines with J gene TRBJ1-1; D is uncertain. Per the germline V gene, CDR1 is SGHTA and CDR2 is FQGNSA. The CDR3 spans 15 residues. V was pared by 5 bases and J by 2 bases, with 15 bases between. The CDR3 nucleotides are TGTGCCAGCAGCCAGTTCAGACGGGAAAACACTGAAGCTTTCTTT. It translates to CASSQFRRENTEAFF.

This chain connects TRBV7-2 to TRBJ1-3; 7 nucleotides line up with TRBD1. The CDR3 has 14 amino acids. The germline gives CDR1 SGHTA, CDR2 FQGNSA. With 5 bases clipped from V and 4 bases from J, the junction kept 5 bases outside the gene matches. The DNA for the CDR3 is TGTGCCAGCAGCCCAGGGGGTCTCGGAAACACCATATATTTT. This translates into CASSPGGLGNTIYF.